Following are 9 T cell receptor beta chains from one sample sequenced in a study of beta chain features in type 1 diabetes. Every bit of the isolated RNA underwent reverse transcription, so sequencing read expressed TCRB transcripts. The protocol was immunoSEQ multiplex PCR, while the TCRdb copy is restricted to in-frame clones and leaves out a portion. Here the sample spans 200,000 to 250,000 clones, roughly 15% being singletons. Sequencing was carried out using naive CD4+ T cells from blood. These receptors were collected from a woman in her forties in good health.

V gene TRBV2 combines with J gene TRBJ2-7; a possible D gene is TRBD1 (6 bases). Germline V gene data show CDR1 as SNHLY and CDR2 as FYNNEI. The ends were cut back, 7 bases at V and 7 bases at J, with 20 bases in the middle. This CDR3 spans 14 amino acids. The CDR3 nucleotides read TGTGCCAGCATGTCGGACAGATCAAAGGGGGAGCAGTACTTC. The encoded protein is CASMSDRSKGEQYF.

The chain links TRBV9 to TRBJ1-4; D uncertain. Between the trimmed V and J ends, which lost 3 bases and 7 bases, there was a span of 19 bases. The CDR3 loop spans 16 amino acids. Germline-derived CDR1 and CDR2 are SGDLS and YYNGEE. The DNA for the CDR3 is TGTGCCAGCAGCGACCCGCTAGTCGGGGTCGGTGAAAAACTGTTTTTT. This encodes CASSDPLVGVGEKLFF.

V and J are TRBV5-6 and TRBJ2-2; no definite D call. Germline V lookup: CDR1 SGHDT, CDR2 YYEEEE. V lost 5 bases and J lost 5, with 10 bases in between. The CDR3 loop spans 13 amino acids. CDR3 sequence reads: CASSQTRTGELFF. CDR3 in DNA: TGTGCCAGCAGTCAGACAAGGACCGGGGAGCTGTTTTTT. Drawing the rest from reference TRBV5-6 and TRBJ2-2, the complete variable domain is DAGVTQSPTHLIKTRGQQVTLRCSPKSGHDTVSWYQQALGQGPQFIFQYYEEEERQRGNFPDRFSGHQFPNYSSELNVNALLLGDSALYLCASSQTRTGELFFGEGSRLTVL.

The rearrangement joins TRBV2 to TRBJ2-5, with 9 bases lining up with TRBD2. The trim removed 3 bases at V and 0 bases at J, leaving 8 bases unmatched. The CDR3 runs 17 residues. The germline V gene encodes CDR1 SNHLY and CDR2 FYNNEI. The DNA for the CDR3 is TGTGCCAGCAGTGAGGTAGCGGGAGCCCCGTACCAAGAGACCCAGTACTTC. Its translation is CASSEVAGAPYQETQYF.

The chain employs TRBV2 and TRBJ2-1; TRBD1 agrees at 10 bases. V gave up 4 bases and J gave up 7 bases; unmatched junction bases: 4. CDR3 size: 14 residues. Germline CDR1 is SNHLY and CDR2 is FYNNEI. The CDR3 DNA reads as TGTGCCAGCAGTGCCCCGGGACAGGGGAATGAGCAGTTCTTC. Translating gives CASSAPGQGNEQFF.

This chain connects TRBV18 to TRBJ2-5; TRBD1 matches 10 bases. Germline V lookup: CDR1 KGHSH, CDR2 LQKENI. V lost 3 bases to trimming and J lost 5 bases; unmatched junction nucleotides: 6. The CDR3 totals 15 residues. The CDR3 sequence: CASSPPGTGDETQYF. In DNA form, the CDR3 reads TGTGCCAGCTCACCTCCCGGGACAGGGGACGAGACCCAGTACTTC.

This clone showed up just a few times. This chain joins TRBV14 and TRBJ1-2; no reliable D call. CDR3 length: 14 amino acids. Trimming took off 7 bases at V and 4 bases at J, with 16 bases between the two ends. The germline V gene has CDR1 SGHDN and CDR2 FVKESK. The CDR3 region is CASTPGPLLYGYTF. The CDR3 DNA sequence: TGTGCCAGCACACCGGGTCCCCTTCTCTATGGCTACACCTTC.

The genes are TRBV4-3 and TRBJ1-2, with 9 bases that match TRBD1. From germline, CDR1 is LGHNA and CDR2 YSLEER. The CDR3 totals 15 residues. J was trimmed by 4 bases and V by 1 base; bases with no gene match: 4. The CDR3 nucleotides read TGCGCCAGCAGCCAAGCGCCGACAGGGGGCTATGGCTACACCTTC. It translates to CASSQAPTGGYGYTF.

The chain recombines TRBV28 with TRBJ2-1, with 7 bases fitting TRBD1. V lost 1 base, J lost 7 bases, and 7 bases stayed unmatched. Germline-derived CDR1 and CDR2 are MDHEN and SYDVKM. The CDR3 totals 15 residues. The CDR3 coding sequence is TGTGCCAGCAGTTTATACCGACAGGGAACGAATGAGCAGTTCTTC. It specifies CASSLYRQGTNEQFF.